Below, 10 T cell receptor beta chains from the same sample are listed, as sequenced in a study of blood T cell repertoires in COVID-19. Assay: immunoSEQ multiplex PCR; the TCRdb copy retains only in-frame clones and omits some. Of over 150,000 clones listed, approximately 90% were seen once; the top ten hold 2% to 3%. Material for sequencing was peripheral blood. The receptors stem from a man between 18 and 29 years old with acute or convalescent COVID-19.

V gene TRBV11-2 combines with J gene TRBJ1-1; D is possibly TRBD1 (6 bases). Germline loops: CDR1 SGHAT, CDR2 FQNNGV. The length of the CDR3 is 14 residues. The V end was cut by 1 base, the J end by 4 bases, with 10 bases between. Written as DNA, the CDR3 is TGTGCCAGCAGCTTAGTTACAGGGAGCACTGAAGCTTTCTTT. Protein: CASSLVTGSTEAFF.

The chain is built from TRBV5-1 and TRBJ1-2; TRBD1 is a possible D gene (6 bases). The CDR3 contains 13 residues. With 2 bases removed from V and 7 bases from J, the gap between germline ends came to 12 bases. The germline V gene encodes CDR1 SGHRS and CDR2 YFSETQ. CDR3 residues: CASSLQGRGGYTF. In DNA form, the CDR3 reads TGCGCCAGCAGCTTACAGGGAAGGGGTGGCTACACCTTC.

The chain links TRBV5-6 to TRBJ1-1; possible D gene TRBD1, 5 bases. The V gene's germline CDR1 is SGHDT and CDR2 YYEEEE. The V end was cut by 0 bases, the J end by 0 bases, with 9 bases between. The length of the CDR3 is 15 residues. The CDR3: CASSLAGLMNTEAFF. The CDR3 DNA is TGTGCCAGCAGCTTGGCGGGACTGATGAACACTGAAGCTTTCTTT.

The chain couples TRBV7-2 to TRBJ1-5; D unclear. CDR1 is SGHTA and CDR2 is FQGNSA in the germline V gene. The CDR3 has 14 amino acids. V gave up 2 bases and J gave up 2 bases, with 7 bases separating them. The CDR3 here is CASSLSLGNQPQHF. The CDR3 region has the DNA TGTGCCAGCAGCTTAAGCCTTGGCAATCAGCCCCAGCATTTT.

Here the CDR3 reads CASSRTEPGGDGYTF. CDR3 bases: TGCGCCAGCAGCCGGACAGAGCCTGGGGGAGATGGCTACACCTTC. The gene calls are TRBV5-1 and TRBJ1-2; the D gene is possibly TRBD1 (6 bases). CDR1 is SGHRS, CDR2 YFSETQ, per germline. The CDR3 is 15 residues long. Trimming left V 4 bases short and J 6 bases short, with 19 bases between.

In DNA, the CDR3 is TGTGCCAGCAGCCAAGTTGGAGCGGGGGAATTCGATCAAGAGACCCAGTACTTC. Amino acid sequence: CASSQVGAGEFDQETQYF. The chain employs TRBV4-2 and TRBJ2-5, with 8 bases lining up with TRBD2. This CDR3 spans 18 amino acids. V lost 1 base, J lost 2 bases, and 12 bases stayed unmatched. CDR1 LGHNA and CDR2 YNFKEQ come from the germline V gene.

The genes are TRBV30 and TRBJ1-1; D call uncertain. Germline assignment: CDR1 GTSNPN and CDR2 SVGIG (reference sequence). Trimming took off 5 bases at V and 1 base at J, with 11 bases between the two ends. CDR3 length: 13 amino acids. CDR3 coding DNA: TGTGCCTGGGGCCAGGCGGGGAACACTGAAGCTTTCTTT. Translating gives CAWGQAGNTEAFF.

In DNA, the CDR3 is TGTGCCAGCAGTGAGTATGGAGGGGCAAGGAATGAAAAACTGTTTTTT. Residues: CASSEYGGARNEKLFF. The gene calls are TRBV25-1 and TRBJ1-4; tentative D call: TRBD1 (5 bases). The V end was cut by 3 bases, the J end by 5 bases, with 16 bases between. The CDR3 is 16 residues long. The germline gives CDR1 MGHDK, CDR2 SYGVNS. The full variable domain, in which reference TRBV25-1 and TRBJ1-4 provide the parts outside the CDR3, is EADIYQTPRYLVIGTGKKITLECSQTMGHDKMYWYQQDPGMELHLIHYSYGVNSTEKGDLSSESTVSRIRTEHFPLTLESARPSHTSQYLCASSEYGGARNEKLFFGSGTQLSVL.

The gene calls are TRBV11-2 and TRBJ2-7; perhaps TRBD1 as D (5 bases). This CDR3 contains 14 residues. Germline loops: CDR1 SGHAT, CDR2 FQNNGV. V gave up 4 bases and J gave up 2 bases, with 12 bases separating them. CDR3 loop: CASSSIQGPYEQYF. In DNA, the CDR3 is TGTGCCAGCAGCTCCATCCAGGGTCCCTACGAGCAGTACTTC.

This clone was detected only once. This chain uses TRBV5-8 with TRBJ1-5; D is unresolved. Germline values: CDR1 SGHTS, CDR2 YDEGEE. The germline V and J ends were trimmed by 0 bases and 3 bases, with 10 bases remaining between them. The CDR3 contains 15 residues. CDR3: CASSLVGELNQPQHF. In DNA, the CDR3 is TGTGCCAGCAGCTTGGTCGGGGAACTCAATCAGCCCCAGCATTTT.